This entry lists 21 T cell receptor beta chains sequenced from one sample in a study of T cells in localized non-small cell lung cancer. Here immunoSEQ multiplex PCR was the method, and the copy in TCRdb shows in-frame clones only, minus some. Among 75,000 to 80,000 clones listed, 75% to 85% were seen once. The sample in question was peripheral blood, obtained before any cancer treatment. Every receptor here comes from an older female donor with stage I lung adenocarcinoma.

The chain joins TRBV25-1 to TRBJ1-1, with 7 nucleotides matching TRBD1. The CDR3 consists of 13 residues. Germline CDR1 and CDR2: MGHDK and SYGVNS. V shed 7 bases, J shed 6 bases, and the junction held 8 bases outside the gene matches. The CDR3 DNA reads TGTGCCAGCACCGATGACAGGGATGCTGAAGCTTTCTTT. Translating gives CASTDDRDAEAFF. The whole variable domain, remainder taken from reference TRBV25-1 and TRBJ1-1, is EADIYQTPRYLVIGTGKKITLECSQTMGHDKMYWYQQDPGMELHLIHYSYGVNSTEKGDLSSESTVSRIRTEHFPLTLESARPSHTSQYLCASTDDRDAEAFFGQGTRLTVV.

Concerning this clone itself: The sample carries other DNA sequences with the same CDR3. The chain links TRBV5-4 to TRBJ2-5; D is unresolved. Trimming stripped 0 bases from V and 0 bases from J, with 6 bases between. The germline gives CDR1 SGHNT, CDR2 YYREEE (reference sequence). The CDR3 is 14 amino acids. CDR3 amino acids: CASSLDSDQETQYF. Written as DNA, the CDR3 is TGTGCCAGCAGCTTGGACAGCGACCAAGAGACCCAGTACTTC.

This clone was seen only once. This chain uses TRBV2 with TRBJ2-3, with 10 positions matching TRBD1. Germline V gene sequence: CDR1 SNHLY, CDR2 FYNNEI. The CDR3 has 14 amino acids. The junction had 4 bases not matched to a gene; V was cut back by 5 bases and J by 5 bases. The CDR3 loop reads CASSFGQGGDTQYF. The CDR3 DNA reads as TGTGCCAGCAGTTTCGGACAGGGGGGAGATACGCAGTATTTT.

V usage is TRBV5-1 and J usage is TRBJ1-4, with 7 bases matching TRBD1. J was trimmed by 5 bases and V by 4 bases; bases with no gene match: 5. CDR1 is SGHRS and CDR2 is YFSETQ in the germline V gene. This CDR3 has 14 amino acids. CDR3 DNA: TGCGCCAGCAGCGCCCGACAGGGAAATGAAAAACTGTTTTTT. This translates into CASSARQGNEKLFF.

This clone was seen a handful of times. The chain couples TRBV7-9 to TRBJ1-5, with D perhaps TRBD1 (5 bases). V was pared by 0 bases and J by 6 bases, with 12 bases between. CDR3 length equals 15 residues. Germline V CDR1 and CDR2: SEHNR, FQNEAQ (reference sequence). CDR3 coding DNA: TGTGCCAGCAGCTTAGCGGGGCAGTTCAGTCAGCCCCAGCATTTT. Its translation: CASSLAGQFSQPQHF.

The chain is built from TRBV7-6 and TRBJ2-1; perhaps TRBD1 as D (6 bases). Germline values: CDR1 SGHVS, CDR2 FNYEAQ. V lost 5 bases and J lost 7, with 15 bases in between. The CDR3 contains 14 residues. DNA of the CDR3: TGTGCCAGCAGCACCTATACAGGGCTGAATGAGCAGTTCTTC. It codes for CASSTYTGLNEQFF.

This clone has just a few counts. V usage is TRBV5-1 and J usage is TRBJ1-6; TRBD1 matches 11 bases. This CDR3 is built from 13 residues. Germline loops: CDR1 SGHRS, CDR2 YFSETQ. Trimming took 9 bases from V and 10 from J; bases not matched to a gene: 6. Written as DNA, the CDR3 is TGCGCCACCAAGGACAGGGGGCTATCACCCCTCCACTTT. The encoded protein is CATKDRGLSPLHF.

This clone was counted only a few times. The chain uses TRBV2 and TRBJ2-2, with a weak D call TRBD2 (6 bases). This CDR3 is 12 amino acids long. V gave up 8 bases and J gave up 7 bases, with 11 bases separating them. Germline CDR1 reads SNHLY; CDR2 reads FYNNEI. This CDR3 is CASGRRVGELFF. The DNA of the CDR3 is TGTGCCAGCGGTAGGAGGGTCGGGGAGCTGTTTTTT.

The chain uses TRBV7-2 and TRBJ2-7; D possibly corresponds to TRBD2 (6 bases). Germline CDR1 and CDR2: SGHTA and FQGNSA. The CDR3 has 13 residues. Trimming took 6 bases from V and 0 from J, leaving 9 bases between them. This chain's CDR3 is CASRGSGSYEQYF. CDR3 nucleotide sequence: TGTGCCAGCAGGGGTAGCGGCTCCTACGAGCAGTACTTC.

The chain joins TRBV5-1 to TRBJ2-5; D might be TRBD2 (5 bases). Trimming took off 0 bases at V and 7 bases at J, with 13 bases between the two ends. CDR3 length: 14 residues. Germline assignment: CDR1 SGHRS and CDR2 YFSETQ. CDR3 region: CASSLEVSGRTQYF. The CDR3 DNA sequence: TGCGCCAGCAGCTTGGAGGTCAGCGGTCGGACCCAGTACTTC.

This clone appeared once. The chain employs TRBV28 and TRBJ1-1; tentative D call: TRBD1 (5 bases). Germline V lookup: CDR1 MDHEN, CDR2 SYDVKM. The CDR3 is made up of 16 amino acids. The ends were cut back, 4 bases at V and 1 base at J, with 16 bases in the middle. In DNA, the CDR3 is TGTGCCAGCAGTTCACCCTTCAGACAGAGGAACACTGAAGCTTTCTTT. Translation gives CASSSPFRQRNTEAFF.

This chain uses TRBV29-1 with TRBJ2-3, with 7 bases lining up with TRBD1. The germline gives CDR1 SQVTM, CDR2 ANQGSEA. The V and J ends lost 8 bases and 3 bases, in that order; junction bases with no gene match: 5. The CDR3 loop spans 12 amino acids. In DNA form, the CDR3 reads TGCAGCACCCAGACAGGGACAGATACGCAGTATTTT. It specifies CSTQTGTDTQYF.

This chain uses TRBV11-1 with TRBJ2-7; D might be TRBD1 (5 bases). The V end was cut by 5 bases, the J end by 1 base, with 12 bases between. The CDR3 length is 14 residues. The V gene's germline CDR1 is SGHAT and CDR2 FQDESV (reference sequence). The CDR3 nucleotides read TGTGCCAGCAGCCCCTTTCAGGGATCCTACGAGCAGTACTTC. It yields the protein CASSPFQGSYEQYF.

V gene TRBV5-5 combines with J gene TRBJ1-5; 7 bases line up with TRBD1. This CDR3 region has 13 residues. V was clipped by 3 bases and J by 7 bases; unmatched bases: 4. CDR1 and CDR2 (germline): SGHKS, YYEKEE (reference sequence). This chain's CDR3 is CASSSDRNQPQHF. Written as DNA, the CDR3 is TGTGCCAGCAGCTCGGACAGGAACCAGCCCCAGCATTTT.

The chain is built from TRBV7-8 and TRBJ1-4; the match to TRBD1 covers 7 bases. J was trimmed by 6 bases and V by 0 bases; bases with no gene match: 7. Germline V gene sequence: CDR1 SGHVS, CDR2 FQNEAQ. This CDR3 has 16 amino acids. The CDR3 loop is CASSLALRGRDEKLFF. The CDR3, as DNA: TGTGCCAGCAGCTTAGCCCTAAGGGGGCGGGATGAAAAACTGTTTTTT.

Worth noting for this clone: Since a much larger clone is just one base distant, this may be a read error. This chain connects TRBV13 to TRBJ2-2; D unresolved. This CDR3 region has 13 residues. Germline CDR1 PRHDT, CDR2 FYEKMQ (reference sequence). The V gene lost 1 base and the J gene lost 4 bases, with 4 bases spanning the gap. The CDR3 is CASSLDFTGELFF. Here the CDR3 DNA reads TGTGCCAGCAGCTTAGACTTCACCGGGGAGCTGTTTTTT. Drawing the rest from reference TRBV13 and TRBJ2-2, the complete variable domain is AAGVIQSPRHLIKEKRETATLKCYPIPRHDTVYWYQQGPGQDPQFLISFYEKMQSDKGSIPDRFSAQQFSDYHSELNMSSLELGDSALYFCASSLDFTGELFFGEGSRLTVL.

The chain links TRBV29-1 to TRBJ2-1, with 8 bases lining up with TRBD2. In germline, CDR1 is SQVTM, CDR2 ANQGSEA. V shed 6 bases, J shed 2 bases, and the junction held 9 bases outside the gene matches. This CDR3 contains 15 residues. The CDR3 region is CSVSAGGMTYNEQFF. CDR3 DNA sequence: TGCAGCGTATCCGCGGGGGGCATGACCTACAATGAGCAGTTCTTC.

This clone was found once. The chain combines TRBV29-1 with TRBJ1-4; no firm D call. V was trimmed by 6 bases and J by 0 bases, leaving 14 bases between them. The germline gives CDR1 SQVTM, CDR2 ANQGSEA. The CDR3 runs 15 residues. This chain's CDR3 is CSVREKSTTNEKLFF. CDR3 sequence (DNA): TGCAGCGTCCGTGAAAAGAGCACAACTAATGAAAAACTGTTTTTT. The variable domain in full, with the rest retrieved from reference TRBV29-1 and TRBJ1-4, is SAVISQKPSRDICQRGTSLTIQCQVDSQVTMMFWYRQQPGQSLTLIATANQGSEATYESGFVIDKFPISRPNLTFSTLTVSNMSPEDSSIYLCSVREKSTTNEKLFFGSGTQLSVL.

The V and J genes are TRBV7-9 and TRBJ1-2, with 9 bases matching TRBD1. The V gene end was trimmed by 5 bases and the J gene end by 8 bases; junction bases not matched to a gene: 9. The CDR3 has 14 amino acids. Germline V gene lookup returns CDR1 SEHNR and CDR2 FQNEAQ (reference sequence). As DNA, the CDR3 is TGTGCCAGCAGCACGACAGGGGGTTTAGAGGGCTACACCTTC. This translates into CASSTTGGLEGYTF.

The J gene is TRBJ2-7, the V gene TRBV5-1; TRBD1 might be the D (5 bases). Germline V gives CDR1 SGHRS, CDR2 YFSETQ. The CDR3 is 14 residues long. V lost 0 bases to trimming and J lost 2 bases, with 9 bases between them. In DNA form, the CDR3 reads TGCGCCAGCAGCTTGGCTGGGGCGACCTACGAGCAGTACTTC. Its translation is CASSLAGATYEQYF.

The rearrangement links TRBV23-1 to TRBJ1-4, with a tentative D call TRBD1 (5 bases). TRBV23-1 is an open reading frame whose function is uncertain. Trimming left V 4 bases short and J 6 bases short, with 18 bases between. The CDR3 is 16 amino acids. The CDR3 loop is CASSLHDRDLDEKLFF. The DNA for the CDR3 is TGCGCCAGCAGTCTACACGACCGGGACTTGGATGAAAAACTGTTTTTT.